This T cell receptor (beta chain) was sequenced for a study of blood T cell repertoires in COVID-19. Whole-study context: The study drew acute and convalescent COVID-19 samples from the United States, Italy and Spain. T cells, B-cell-depleted T cells, or PBMCs supplied cDNA or gDNA.

Original handling: Counts of nucleated cells, estimated from reference gene primer amplification, were obtained. Clones were sequenced by immunoSEQ multiplex PCR, and TCRdb holds only the in-frame ones, with some missing. That table furnishes V, J and clone size, whereas the DNA furnished D and trimming. This sample carries around 190,000 clones, roughly 87% of them seen once, and the ten largest clones take over 9%. V was clipped by 5 bases and J by 0 bases; unmatched bases: 9. This CDR3 has 16 residues. The germline V gene has CDR1 LNHNV and CDR2 YYDKDF (reference sequence). Cohorts were based on clinical histories the participants reported.

The gene calls are TRBV15 and TRBJ2-7; 8 nucleotides align to TRBD2. Sequences were obtained from PBMCs or T cells enriched from blood (not recorded which). This receptor was obtained from a man aged 18 to 30 with acute COVID-19. The CDR3 is CATSSTRGVTSYEQYF. For the CDR3, the DNA is TGTGCCACCAGCTCGACGCGGGGGGTTACCTCCTACGAGCAGTACTTC. Using reference TRBV15 and TRBJ2-7 for the parts outside the CDR3, the full variable domain is DAMVIQNPRYQVTQFGKPVTLSCSQTLNHNVMYWYQQKSSQAPKLLFHYYDKDFNNEADTPDNFQSRRPNTSFCFLDIRSPGLGDTAMYLCATSSTRGVTSYEQYFGPGTRLTVT.